The next 14 T cell receptor beta chains were all read from a single sample in a study of control samples from healthy donors and cancer patients. Here immunoSEQ multiplex PCR was the method, and the copy in TCRdb shows in-frame clones only, minus some. This table has under 200,000 clones, 90% to 95% appearing once. Sequencing input: blood. The receptors were gathered from a woman aged 60-75 years in good health.

This chain connects TRBV3-1 (or the pseudogene TRBV3-2) to TRBJ2-5; D may correspond to TRBD1 or TRBD2 (5 bases each). The germline V gene encodes CDR1 LGHDT and CDR2 YNNKEL (reference sequence). The CDR3 runs 16 residues. The V end lost 0 bases, the J end lost 6 bases, and 17 bases lay between the germline ends. The CDR3 DNA sequence: TGTGCCAGCAGCCAAGATAGCGCAGTCAGGGAAAAGACCCAGTACTTC. Amino acid sequence: CASSQDSAVREKTQYF.

The rearrangement links TRBV6-2 or TRBV6-3 to TRBJ2-1; TRBD2 might be the D (7 bases). Trimming shortened V by 5 bases and J by 8 bases, and 16 bases separated the two germline ends. CDR1 and CDR2 from the germline V gene are MNHEY and SVGEGT. The CDR3 spans 14 residues. The CDR3 loop is CASSRVGGPHEQFF. CDR3 coding DNA: TGTGCCAGCAGTAGGGTGGGGGGGCCCCATGAGCAGTTCTTC.

This rearrangement joins TRBV5-1 to TRBJ2-4; 7 positions match TRBD1. V shed 4 bases, J shed 8 bases, and the junction held 9 bases outside the gene matches. The length of the CDR3 is 14 residues. Germline V gives CDR1 SGHRS, CDR2 YFSETQ. In DNA form, the CDR3 reads TGCGCCAGCAGCCAACAGGGGATGATGGACATTCAGTACTTC. Encoded protein: CASSQQGMMDIQYF. Based on the CDR3 plus reference TRBV5-1 and TRBJ2-4, the full variable domain is KAGVTQTPRYLIKTRGQQVTLSCSPISGHRSVSWYQQTPGQGLQFLFEYFSETQRNKGNFPGRFSGRQFSNSRSEMNVSTLELGDSALYLCASSQQGMMDIQYFGAGTRLSVL.

The rearrangement uses TRBV7-9 and TRBJ1-6; the match to TRBD1 covers 10 bases. V gave up 5 bases and J gave up 7 bases; unmatched junction bases: 8. Germline V gene sequence: CDR1 SEHNR, CDR2 FQNEAQ (reference sequence). The CDR3 has 16 amino acids. DNA for the CDR3: TGTGCCAGCAGCCTCGGACTGGGACAGGGGAATTCACCCCTCCACTTT. Its protein product is CASSLGLGQGNSPLHF.

Comments on this clone: Different DNA sequences within this sample yield the same CDR3. This sequence joins TRBV2 and TRBJ1-5; D gene ambiguous. The CDR3 sequence is 14 residues long. Per germline, CDR1 SNHLY and CDR2 FYNNEI. Trimming removed 6 bases at V and 0 bases at J, with 9 bases between. In DNA, the CDR3 is TGTGCCAGCAGGGGTGGGAATAGCAATCAGCCCCAGCATTTT. Amino acids: CASRGGNSNQPQHF.

The chain carries TRBV9 and TRBJ2-7; the D is unclear. Germline V gene lookup returns CDR1 SGDLS and CDR2 YYNGEE. The V gene lost 0 bases and the J gene lost 6 bases, with 10 bases spanning the gap. The CDR3 has 13 amino acids. CDR3 DNA sequence: TGTGCCAGCAGCGTAGAGGCTAGAGCCGAGCAGTACTTC. It yields the protein CASSVEARAEQYF. Full variable domain (rest looked up from reference TRBV9 and TRBJ2-7): DSGVTQTPKHLITATGQRVTLRCSPRSGDLSVYWYQQSLDQGLQFLIQYYNGEERAKGNILERFSAQQFPDLHSELNLSSLELGDSALYFCASSVEARAEQYFGPGTRLTVT.

The chain recombines TRBV5-6 with TRBJ1-1; tentative D call: TRBD1 (6 bases). Germline-derived CDR1 and CDR2 are SGHDT and YYEEEE. The CDR3 totals 14 residues. The V gene lost 4 bases and the J gene lost 1 base, with 11 bases spanning the gap. CDR3 coding DNA: TGTGCCAGCAGCCTTGGGACACAGAACACTGAAGCTTTCTTT. Its translation is CASSLGTQNTEAFF.

The chain joins TRBV20-1 to TRBJ2-7; the D gene is possibly TRBD2 (7 bases). V lost 3 bases to trimming and J lost 6 bases, with 15 bases between them. The germline CDR1 and CDR2 sequences are DFQATT and SNEGSKA (reference sequence). The CDR3 runs 13 residues. CDR3 DNA: TGCAGTGCTAGTACGGGGGGCCTCCTCGAGCAGTACTTC. It encodes CSASTGGLLEQYF.

This chain uses TRBV3-1 (or the pseudogene TRBV3-2) with TRBJ2-6; either TRBD1 or TRBD2 may fit D (6 bases each). V gave up 8 bases and J gave up 0 bases, with 20 bases separating them. The germline gives CDR1 LGHDT, CDR2 YNNKEL (reference sequence). This CDR3 comprises 18 residues. Written as DNA, the CDR3 is TGTGCCAGCGGGAATCGGGGGACAAACTTCTCTGGGGCCAACGTCCTGACTTTC. Its protein is CASGNRGTNFSGANVLTF.

The rearrangement joins TRBV27 to TRBJ1-2; no reliable D call. Germline lookup yields CDR1 MNHEY and CDR2 SMNVEV (reference sequence). V was clipped by 3 bases and J by 6 bases, with 11 bases between them. The CDR3 spans 13 residues. CDR3 in amino acids: CASSLRGRDGYTF. CDR3 coding DNA: TGTGCCAGCAGTTTGCGAGGGAGAGATGGCTACACCTTC.

The V and J genes are TRBV4-3 and TRBJ2-1; the D gene is possibly TRBD1 (7 bases). CDR1 and CDR2 (germline): LGHNA, YSLEER. Trimming shortened V by 6 bases and J by 6 bases, and 15 bases separated the two germline ends. The CDR3 covers 14 residues. The CDR3 nucleotides read TGCGCCAGCAGTCTTCTCAGGGGGGCCAATGAGCAGTTCTTC. This encodes CASSLLRGANEQFF.

The V and J genes are TRBV18 and TRBJ1-4, with 8 bases aligning to TRBD1. With V trimmed by 2 bases and J by 7 bases, 9 bases remained unmatched. Germline loops: CDR1 KGHSH, CDR2 LQKENI. CDR3 length: 16 residues. The CDR3 coding sequence is TGTGCCAGCTCACCATCCCTAGGACAGGGCAGTGAAAAACTGTTTTTT. It encodes CASSPSLGQGSEKLFF.

The rearrangement uses TRBV6-5 and TRBJ1-2, with TRBD1 identical over 9 bases. This CDR3 has 14 amino acids. Germline lookup yields CDR1 MNHEY and CDR2 SVGAGI. J gave up 5 bases and V 7 bases, and 8 bases lay outside the gene matches. CDR3 DNA: TGTGCCAGCAAGAGACAGGGGGGAAGGTATGGCTACACCTTC. It encodes CASKRQGGRYGYTF.

This chain connects TRBV29-1 to TRBJ1-1, with D unresolved. In germline, CDR1 is SQVTM, CDR2 ANQGSEA. This CDR3 spans 13 amino acids. V was shortened by 5 bases and J by 4 bases, with 14 bases between the two germline ends. CDR3 nucleotides: TGCAGCGTTCTCAAGGGCTTGGGCACTGAAGCTTTCTTT. It codes for CSVLKGLGTEAFF.